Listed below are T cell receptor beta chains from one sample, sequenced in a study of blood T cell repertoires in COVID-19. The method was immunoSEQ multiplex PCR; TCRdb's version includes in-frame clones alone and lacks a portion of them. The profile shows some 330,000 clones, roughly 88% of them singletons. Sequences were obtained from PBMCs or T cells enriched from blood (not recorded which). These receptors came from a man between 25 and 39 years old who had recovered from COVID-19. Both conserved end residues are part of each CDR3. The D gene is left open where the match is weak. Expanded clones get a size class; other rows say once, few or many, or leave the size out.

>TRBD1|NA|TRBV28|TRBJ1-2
TGTGCCAGCAGTCTGGACGGGACAGGGGGGAACTATGGCTACACCTTC
CASSLDGTGGNYGYTF
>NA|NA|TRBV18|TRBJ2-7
TGTGCCAGCTCATCACAATCAGGGTCCTACGAGCAGTACTTC
CASSSQSGSYEQYF
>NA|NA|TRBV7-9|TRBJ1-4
TGTGCCAGCAGCTCACTGCTACGGGGGGCGGCGGTTTTT
CASSSLLRGAAVF
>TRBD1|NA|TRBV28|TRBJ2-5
TGTGCCAGCAGTTTTCAGGGGGCGGGGGAGACCCAGTACTTC
CASSFQGAGETQYF
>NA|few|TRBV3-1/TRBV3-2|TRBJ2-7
TGTGCCAGCAGCCAAGATCTCTCCTACGAGCAGTACTTC
CASSQDLSYEQYF
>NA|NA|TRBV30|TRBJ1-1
TGTGCCTGGACTAACAGGGACACTGAAGCTTTCTTT
CAWTNRDTEAFF
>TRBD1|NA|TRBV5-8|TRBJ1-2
TGTGCCAGCAGACGACAGGGGGGAATCTATGGCTACACCTTC
CASRRQGGIYGYTF
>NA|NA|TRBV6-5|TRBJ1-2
TGTGCCAGCAGTTACTCGACGGGGGACTATGGCTACACCTTC
CASSYSTGDYGYTF
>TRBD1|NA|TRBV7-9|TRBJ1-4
TGTGCCAGCAGCTTAGCACAGGGGGCGCACGGAGAAAAACTGTTTTTT
CASSLAQGAHGEKLFF
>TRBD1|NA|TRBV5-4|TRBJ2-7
TGTGCCAGCAGCTTGGGTCAGGGGGCTGCCCGTGGACCCTACGAGCAGTACTTC
CASSLGQGAARGPYEQYF
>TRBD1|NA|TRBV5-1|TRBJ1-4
TGCGCCAGCAGCTCGACAGGGGACCTGAATGAAAAACTGTTTTTT
CASSSTGDLNEKLFF
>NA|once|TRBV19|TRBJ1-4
TGTGCCGCAGGGAAGGGGGGGCAGCTTAATGAAAAACTGTTTTTT
CAAGKGGQLNEKLFF
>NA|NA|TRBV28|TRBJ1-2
TGTGCCAGCAGTTTCCCCCCTGGTTCGGACTATGGCTACACCTTC
CASSFPPGSDYGYTF
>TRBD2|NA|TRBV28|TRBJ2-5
TGTGCCAGCAGTACCCCGGGTAGCGGGGGTCCCGAGACCCAGTACTTC
CASSTPGSGGPETQYF
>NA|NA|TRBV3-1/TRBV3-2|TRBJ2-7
TGTGCCAGCAGCCAAGGAGGGCTTCCCTCCTACGAGCAGTACTTC
CASSQGGLPSYEQYF
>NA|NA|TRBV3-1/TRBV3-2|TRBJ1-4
TGTGCCAGCAGCCAAGTGGAGAATGAAAAACTGTTTTTT
CASSQVENEKLFF
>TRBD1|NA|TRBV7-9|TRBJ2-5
TGTGCCAGCAGCTTAATCCGCGACAGGGGTGGAGAGACCCAGTACTTC
CASSLIRDRGGETQYF
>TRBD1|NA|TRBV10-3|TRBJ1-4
TGTGCCATCAGGCCGGGACAGAATGAAAAACTGTTTTTT
CAIRPGQNEKLFF
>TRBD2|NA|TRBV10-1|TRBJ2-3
TGCGCCAGCAGCAGCGGGGGCAGCACAGATACGCAGTATTTT
CASSSGGSTDTQYF
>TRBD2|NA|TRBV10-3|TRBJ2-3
TGTGCCATCAGTGTGGCTAGCGGGGGGAGCACAGATACGCAGTATTTT
CAISVASGGSTDTQYF
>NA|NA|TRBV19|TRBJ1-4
TGTGCCAGTAGTATAGCGGGGAGAGATGATGAAAAACTGTTTTTT
CASSIAGRDDEKLFF
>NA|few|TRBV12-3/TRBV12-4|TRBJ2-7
TGTGCCAGCGGAGCATGGGTCTACGAGCAGTACTTC
CASGAWVYEQYF
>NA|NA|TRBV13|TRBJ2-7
TGTGCCAGCAGCTTAGGAGGCACTAGATCCTACGAGCAGTACTTC
CASSLGGTRSYEQYF
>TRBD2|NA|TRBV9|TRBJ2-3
TGTGCCAGCAGCAAGGGGACTAGCGGGGGGTTAGATACGCAGTATTTT
CASSKGTSGGLDTQYF
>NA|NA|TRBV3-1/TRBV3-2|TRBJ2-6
TGTGCCAGCAGCCAATCCAGGGCTGGGGCCAACGTCCTGACTTTC
CASSQSRAGANVLTF
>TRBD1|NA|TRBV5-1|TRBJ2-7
TGCGCCAGCAGCTCCGACCCGGGACAGGGGGACTACGAGCAGTACTTC
CASSSDPGQGDYEQYF
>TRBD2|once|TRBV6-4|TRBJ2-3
TGTGCCAGCAGTGACTCTAGCGGGGGGGCCACAGATACGCAGTATTTT
CASSDSSGGATDTQYF
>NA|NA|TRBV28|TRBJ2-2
TGTGCCAGCAGTTTAGGGGCAGGGGACACCGGGGAGCTGTTTTTT
CASSLGAGDTGELFF
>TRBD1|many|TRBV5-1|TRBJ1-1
TGCGCCAGCAGCTCCGGACAGGCTGATGAAGCTTTCTTT
CASSSGQADEAFF
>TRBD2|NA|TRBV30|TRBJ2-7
TGTGCCTGGAGTTATCCGCCGGGACTAGAAACCTACGAGCAGTACTTC
CAWSYPPGLETYEQYF
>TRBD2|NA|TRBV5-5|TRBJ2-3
TGTGCCAGCAGCTCCCTTGGCCCGGGCGCTAGCGGGGGAGCGTATTTT
CASSSLGPGASGGAYF
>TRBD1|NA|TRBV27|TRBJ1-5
TGTGCCAGCAGATTACAGGGGTATAGCAATCAGCCCCAGCATTTT
CASRLQGYSNQPQHF
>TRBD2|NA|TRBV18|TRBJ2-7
TGTGCCAGCTCACCGACTAGCGGGGGGTTCTACGAGCAGTACTTC
CASSPTSGGFYEQYF
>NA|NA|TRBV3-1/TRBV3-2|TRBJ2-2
TGTGCCAGCAGCCCCGCCGTAGGAACACCGGGACTGTTTTTT
CASSPAVGTPGLFF
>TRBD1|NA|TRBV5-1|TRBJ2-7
TGCGCCAGCGGTTGGACAGGGGGGTCCTACGAGCAGTACTTC
CASGWTGGSYEQYF
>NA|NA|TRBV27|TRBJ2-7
TGTGCCAGCGGACCGGGACACCTTACCTACGAGCAGTACTTC
CASGPGHLTYEQYF
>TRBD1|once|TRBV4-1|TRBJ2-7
TGCGCCAGCAGCCAGGGACAGGGGGAGTACGAGCAGTACTTC
CASSQGQGEYEQYF
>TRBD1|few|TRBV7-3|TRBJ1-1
TGTGCCAGCAGCTCACAGGGGGGAACTGAAGCTTTCTTT
CASSSQGGTEAFF
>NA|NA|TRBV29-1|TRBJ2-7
TGCAGCGTTATGACAGGGAGGTACGAGCAGTACTTC
CSVMTGRYEQYF
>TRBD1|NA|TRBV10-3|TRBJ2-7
TGTGCCATCAGCCAGACAGGGACCGAGCAGTACTTC
CAISQTGTEQYF
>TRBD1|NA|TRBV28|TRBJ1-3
TGTGCCAGCAGTTTTACCGGGACAGGGGGTAACACCATATATTTT
CASSFTGTGGNTIYF
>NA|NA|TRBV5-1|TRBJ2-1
TGCGCCAGCAACTTTGGCCTTCAGGACAATGAGCAGTTCTTC
CASNFGLQDNEQFF
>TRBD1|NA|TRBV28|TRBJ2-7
TGTGCCAGCACACCGACAGGGATTGAGGACTACGAGCAGTACTTC
CASTPTGIEDYEQYF
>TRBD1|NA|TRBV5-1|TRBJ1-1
TGCGCCAGCAGCTTGACAGGGGGCATGAACACTGAAGCTTTCTTT
CASSLTGGMNTEAFF
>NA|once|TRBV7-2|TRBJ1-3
TGTGCCAGCAGCTTAGGTCCAGGGCCTGGAAACACCATATATTTT
CASSLGPGPGNTIYF
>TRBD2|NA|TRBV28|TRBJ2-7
TGTGCCAGCAGTTTCCAACGGCAGCGGGGGGAAAGTCCCCAGCAGTACTTC
CASSFQRQRGESPQQYF
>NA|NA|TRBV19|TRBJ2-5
TGTGCCAGTAGTATTAAGTACAAGAAAGAGACCCAGTACTTC
CASSIKYKKETQYF
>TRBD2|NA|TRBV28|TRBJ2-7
TGTGCCAGCAGTGTAGCGGGGGGAGAGCAGTACTTC
CASSVAGGEQYF
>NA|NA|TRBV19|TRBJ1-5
TGTGCCAGTAGTATACAGGGCGATGATCAGCCCCAGCATTTT
CASSIQGDDQPQHF
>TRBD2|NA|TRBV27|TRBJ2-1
TGTGCCAGCAACCGCCCTAGCGGGGGGGCGCGTGAGCAGTTCTTC
CASNRPSGGAREQFF
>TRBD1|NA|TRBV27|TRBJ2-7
TGTGCCAGCAGTTTTTACCCAGGGGGCGCCTCCTACGAGCAGTACTTC
CASSFYPGGASYEQYF